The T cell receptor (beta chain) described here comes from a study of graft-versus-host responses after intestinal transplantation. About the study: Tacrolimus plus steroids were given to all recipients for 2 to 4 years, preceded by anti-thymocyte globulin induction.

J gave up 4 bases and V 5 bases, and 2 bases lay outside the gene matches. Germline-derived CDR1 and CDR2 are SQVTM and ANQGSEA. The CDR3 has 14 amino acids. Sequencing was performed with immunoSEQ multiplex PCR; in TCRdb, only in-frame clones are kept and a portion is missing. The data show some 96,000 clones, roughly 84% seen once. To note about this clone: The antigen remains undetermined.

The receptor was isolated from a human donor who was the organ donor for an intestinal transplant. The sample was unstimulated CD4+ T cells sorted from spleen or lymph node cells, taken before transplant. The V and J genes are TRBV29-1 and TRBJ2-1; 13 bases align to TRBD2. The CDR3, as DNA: TGCAGCGTTACTAGCGGGGGGGGATACAATGAGCAGTTCTTC. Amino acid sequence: CSVTSGGGYNEQFF.